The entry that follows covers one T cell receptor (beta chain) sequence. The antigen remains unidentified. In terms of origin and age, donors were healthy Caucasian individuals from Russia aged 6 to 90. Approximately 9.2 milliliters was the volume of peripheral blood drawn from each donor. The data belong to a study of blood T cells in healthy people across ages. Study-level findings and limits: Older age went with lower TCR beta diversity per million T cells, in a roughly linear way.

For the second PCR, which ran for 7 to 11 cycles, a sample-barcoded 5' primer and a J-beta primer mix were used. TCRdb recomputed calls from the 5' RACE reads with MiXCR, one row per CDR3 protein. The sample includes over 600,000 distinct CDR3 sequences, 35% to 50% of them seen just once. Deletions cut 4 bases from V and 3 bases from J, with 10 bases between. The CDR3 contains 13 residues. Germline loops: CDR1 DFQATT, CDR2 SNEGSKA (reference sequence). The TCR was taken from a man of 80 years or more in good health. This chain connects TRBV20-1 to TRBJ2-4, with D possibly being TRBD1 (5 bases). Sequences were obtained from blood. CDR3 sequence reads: CSATDKYKNIQYF. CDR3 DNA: TGCAGTGCTACGGACAAATACAAAAACATTCAGTACTTC.